This record looks at one T cell receptor beta chain sequence and its context. This sample stems from a study of human T cells and chemical hapten exposure. As handled by the study authors: Counts of TCRs in each sample centred on a median of approximately 100,000 and extended from around 24,000 to 710,000. One entry per CDR3 protein results from TCRdb running MiXCR on the 5' RACE reads. The V and J calls were determined by TCRdb, not by the authors. The table records roughly 120,000 distinct CDR3 sequences, 15% to 20% of them present only once. Extraction of total RNA was performed on unfractionated whole blood. This clonotype was sampled from a human donor in good health.

CDR3: CASSPIADTQYF. The CDR3, as DNA: TGTGCCAGCAGCCCCATCGCCGATACGCAGTATTTT. The rearrangement joins TRBV11-2 to TRBJ2-3; D not certain. V lost 5 bases to trimming and J lost 6 bases, with 9 bases between them. The CDR3 runs to 12 residues. CDR1 is SGHAT and CDR2 is FQNNGV in the germline V gene.